The source of this TCR beta chain is a study of blood T cells in healthy people across ages. Sample-barcoded 5' priming and a J-beta primer mix drove a second PCR of roughly 7 to 11 cycles. TCRdb fed the 5' RACE reads into MiXCR, producing one record per CDR3 protein. Among around 1,800,000 distinct CDR3 sequences listed, about two fifths were seen once. The CDR3 consists of 14 residues. Germline-derived CDR1 and CDR2 are SEHNR and FQNEAQ (reference sequence). V and J are TRBV7-9 and TRBJ2-5; D call uncertain. The J call is uncertain, as TRBJ2-7 better fits the DNA end. The sequenced sample was blood. This clonotype was obtained from a human donor in good health. DNA for the CDR3: TGTGCCAGCAGCTTGAGCAGGCGACCCTACGAGCAGTACTTC. Its protein product is CASSLSRRPYEQYF.